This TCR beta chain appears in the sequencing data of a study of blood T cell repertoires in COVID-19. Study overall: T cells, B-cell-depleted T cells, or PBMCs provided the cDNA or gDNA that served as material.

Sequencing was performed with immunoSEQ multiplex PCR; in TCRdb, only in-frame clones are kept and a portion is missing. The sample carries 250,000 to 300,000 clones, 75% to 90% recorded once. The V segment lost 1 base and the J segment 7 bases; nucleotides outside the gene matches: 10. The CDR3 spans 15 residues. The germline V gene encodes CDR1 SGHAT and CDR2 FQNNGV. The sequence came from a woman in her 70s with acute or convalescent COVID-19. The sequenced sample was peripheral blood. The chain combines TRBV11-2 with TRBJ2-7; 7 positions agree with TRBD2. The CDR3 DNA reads TGTGCCAGCAGCTTAGTCGGGGGGTCGGTGGGGGAGCAGTACTTC. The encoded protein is CASSLVGGSVGEQYF.